The sequence of this T cell receptor beta chain was determined in a study of cytotoxic CD8 clonotypes in ibrutinib-treated CLL. The wider study: In all, approximately ten patients were relapsed/refractory, 15 were treatment-naive and 17 to 18 were IGHV unmutated. Study-wide points: Sustained-remission patients were sampled at one set of times and progressing patients at different ones. Higher clonality was seen at ibrutinib response and a return toward baseline at progression.

With regard to this clone: What it binds is unknown.

V was clipped by 5 bases and J by 7 bases, with 8 bases between them. CDR3 size: 12 residues. Germline values: CDR1 MDHEN, CDR2 SYDVKM. Deep sequencing aimed at 1 in 200,000 to 1 in 1 million T cells' resolution. Data came from immunoSEQ multiplex PCR; TCRdb stores just in-frame clones and leaves some out. The sample lists about 330,000 clones; under 70% were seen once. The origin of this receptor is a human donor with chronic lymphocytic leukemia. The rearrangement uses TRBV28 and TRBJ2-2; D is perhaps TRBD1 (5 bases). Sequenced material: PBMCs, taken after 36 months of ibrutinib treatment. In nucleotides, the CDR3 is TGTGCCAGCAGTCCAGGGATCGGGGAGCTGTTTTTT. It is translated as CASSPGIGELFF.